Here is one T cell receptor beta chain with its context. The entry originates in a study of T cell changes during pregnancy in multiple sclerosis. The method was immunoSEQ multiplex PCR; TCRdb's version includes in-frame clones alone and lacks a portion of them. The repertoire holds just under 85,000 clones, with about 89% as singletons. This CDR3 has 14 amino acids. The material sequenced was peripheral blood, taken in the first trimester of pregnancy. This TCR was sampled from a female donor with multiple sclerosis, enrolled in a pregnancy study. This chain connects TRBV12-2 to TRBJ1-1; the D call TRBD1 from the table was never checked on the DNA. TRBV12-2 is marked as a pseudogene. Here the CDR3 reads CASRQKGINTEAFF. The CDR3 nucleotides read TGTGCAAGTCGCCAAAAGGGGATAAACACTGAAGCTTTCTTT.